Each of the 30 T cell receptor beta chains below was sequenced from the same sample in a study of blood T cell repertoires in COVID-19. Here immunoSEQ multiplex PCR was the method, and the copy in TCRdb shows in-frame clones only, minus some. The sample has tens of thousands of clones, over 75% seen once. Sequencing was done on a sample of peripheral blood. The receptors come from an elderly woman with active or convalescent COVID-19.

This chain links TRBV4-1 with TRBJ1-3, with D possibly matching TRBD1 (5 bases). Per germline, CDR1 MGHRA and CDR2 YSYEKL. The CDR3 length is 16 residues. The germline V and J ends were trimmed by 4 bases and 3 bases, with 16 bases remaining between them. CDR3 residues: CASSPAGGRGGNTIYF. The CDR3 DNA sequence: TGCGCCAGCAGCCCTGCGGGGGGTCGGGGTGGAAACACCATATATTTT.

The V call is TRBV7-9, the J call TRBJ2-3; tentatively, D is TRBD2 (6 bases). This CDR3 comprises 13 residues. The germline gives CDR1 SEHNR, CDR2 FQNEAQ (reference sequence). V lost 5 bases, J lost 5 bases, and 11 bases lay in between. The CDR3 DNA reads TGTGCCAGCAGCCGAAACGGGGGAGATACGCAGTATTTT. Amino acid sequence: CASSRNGGDTQYF.

CDR3 sequence reads: CASRVQGAETEAFF. The CDR3 DNA follows: TGTGCCAGTAGGGTACAGGGGGCAGAGACTGAAGCTTTCTTT. V gene TRBV19 combines with J gene TRBJ1-1, with 9 bases lining up with TRBD1. J was trimmed by 5 bases and V by 6 bases; bases with no gene match: 7. This CDR3 has 14 residues. From germline, CDR1 is LNHDA and CDR2 SQIVND (reference sequence).

This clone was recorded a few times. V usage is TRBV15 and J usage is TRBJ1-5, with a possible D match to TRBD1 (6 bases). Germline CDR1 LNHNV, CDR2 YYDKDF (reference sequence). Trimming took 1 base from V and 1 from J, leaving 14 bases between them. The CDR3 covers 17 residues. CDR3 in amino acids: CATSRAGGPLSNQPQHF. In nucleotides, the CDR3 is TGTGCCACCAGCAGAGCGGGGGGGCCTCTGAGCAATCAGCCCCAGCATTTT. The full variable domain, rest sourced from reference TRBV15 and TRBJ1-5, is DAMVIQNPRYQVTQFGKPVTLSCSQTLNHNVMYWYQQKSSQAPKLLFHYYDKDFNNEADTPDNFQSRRPNTSFCFLDIRSPGLGDTAMYLCATSRAGGPLSNQPQHFGDGTRLSIL.

The V call is TRBV7-2, the J call TRBJ1-2; D uncertain. Germline V gives CDR1 SGHTA, CDR2 FQGNSA. The CDR3 has 13 residues. V lost 5 bases to trimming and J lost 5 bases, with 12 bases between them. The CDR3 sequence: CASSPDRGYGYTF. CDR3 DNA sequence: TGTGCCAGCAGCCCTGACCGCGGATATGGCTACACCTTC.

The CDR3 loop is CASTRALGGTQYF. In nucleotides, the CDR3 is TGCGCCAGCACCCGGGCCCTGGGGGGTACGCAGTATTTT. The V and J genes are TRBV5-1 and TRBJ2-3; D is perhaps TRBD2 (6 bases). The CDR3 is 13 residues long. In germline, CDR1 is SGHRS, CDR2 YFSETQ. Trimming took 6 bases from V and 8 from J, leaving 16 bases between them.

The chain is built from TRBV10-3 and TRBJ2-5; 8 bases fit TRBD2. The germline gives CDR1 ENHRY, CDR2 SYGVKD. Trimming cost V 6 bases and J 4 bases; bases outside gene matches: 13. There are 16 residues in the CDR3. For the CDR3, the DNA is TGTGCCATCAGCGATCCCGGGTTAGCGGGGCCAGAGACCCAGTACTTC. As protein: CAISDPGLAGPETQYF.

This chain uses TRBV19 with TRBJ2-5, with D possibly TRBD2 on 5 matching bases. V was trimmed by 4 bases and J by 5 bases, leaving 8 bases between them. The CDR3 has 12 residues. Germline V gives CDR1 LNHDA, CDR2 SQIVND (reference sequence). The DNA for the CDR3 is TGTGCCAGTAGTACACCGGGGGAGACCCAGTACTTC. Protein sequence: CASSTPGETQYF.

The chain joins TRBV19 to TRBJ1-2, with a weak D call TRBD1 (5 bases). Germline loops: CDR1 LNHDA, CDR2 SQIVND (reference sequence). This CDR3 contains 15 residues. Trimming took off 0 bases at V and 8 bases at J, with 16 bases between the two ends. The CDR3 nucleotides read TGTGCCAGTAGTATAGATCGGAACAGCGGGGCCGGCTACACCTTC. Its translation: CASSIDRNSGAGYTF.

The chain employs TRBV7-2 and TRBJ2-7; TRBD2 is a possible D gene (5 bases). V dropped 5 bases and J dropped 7 bases, with 18 bases sitting between them. Germline V CDR1 and CDR2: SGHTA, FQGNSA. This CDR3 has 14 amino acids. Here the CDR3 reads CASSSSRPGMEQYF. In DNA, the CDR3 is TGTGCCAGCAGCAGCAGTCGGCCGGGGATGGAGCAGTACTTC.

The J gene is TRBJ1-1, the V gene TRBV7-2, with 8 nucleotides matching TRBD1. Germline V lookup: CDR1 SGHTA, CDR2 FQGNSA. With V trimmed by 3 bases and J by 5 bases, 14 bases remained unmatched. The CDR3 covers 17 residues. The CDR3 nucleotides read TGTGCCAGCAGCTTTTTCCTCCAGGACAGGGTAAAAACTGAAGCTTTCTTT. Residues: CASSFFLQDRVKTEAFF.

This chain uses TRBV7-2 with TRBJ2-3; weak D call: TRBD1 (6 bases). The V end was cut by 3 bases, the J end by 1 base, with 8 bases between. The CDR3 covers 14 residues. Germline V CDR1 and CDR2: SGHTA, FQGNSA. CDR3 nucleotide sequence: TGTGCCAGCAGCTTTCCAGGGGGCACAGATACGCAGTATTTT. The encoded protein is CASSFPGGTDTQYF. The variable domain in full, with the rest retrieved from reference TRBV7-2 and TRBJ2-3, is GAGVSQSPSNKVTEKGKDVELRCDPISGHTALYWYRQSLGQGLEFLIYFQGNSAPDKSGLPSDRFSAERTGGSVSTLTIQRTQQEDSAVYLCASSFPGGTDTQYFGPGTRLTVL.

The chain recombines TRBV4-3 with TRBJ1-2, with D possibly being TRBD1 (6 bases). V was trimmed by 2 bases and J by 4 bases, leaving 11 bases between them. This CDR3 contains 14 residues. CDR1 and CDR2 (germline): LGHNA, YSLEER. As DNA, the CDR3 is TGCGCCAGCAGCCAAAGGGGAGGGGGCTATGGCTACACCTTC. It encodes CASSQRGGGYGYTF.

Regarding this clone: The junction shows a germline mismatch at one end, possibly a read error. The chain has TRBV10-1 and TRBJ1-1; tentative D call: TRBD1 (6 bases). The CDR3 contains 15 residues. Germline assignment: CDR1 WNHNN and CDR2 SYGVQD (reference sequence). CDR3 residues: CASSPLRGVNAEAFF. DNA of the CDR3: TGCGCCAGCAGCCCCCTCAGGGGCGTGAACGCTGAAGCTTTCTTT.

V and J are TRBV6-6 and TRBJ1-6, with a tentative D call TRBD1 (5 bases). The CDR3 has 16 amino acids. Germline loops: CDR1 MNHNY, CDR2 SVGAGI (reference sequence). Trimming shortened V by 2 bases and J by 2 bases, and 10 bases separated the two germline ends. The CDR3 spells CASSYLATAYNSPLHF. The DNA of the CDR3 is TGTGCCAGCAGTTACCTAGCGACAGCCTATAATTCACCCCTCCACTTT.

The V gene is TRBV11-1, the J gene TRBJ1-2, with a tentative D call TRBD1 (5 bases). There are 16 residues in the CDR3. Per germline, CDR1 SGHAT and CDR2 FQDESV (reference sequence). V dropped 2 bases and J dropped 6 bases, with 19 bases sitting between them. The CDR3 protein is CASSLNGAARDNGYTF. The CDR3 DNA reads as TGTGCCAGCAGCTTAAATGGGGCAGCGAGAGACAATGGCTACACCTTC. The variable domain in full, completed from reference TRBV11-1 and TRBJ1-2, reads EAEVAQSPRYKITEKSQAVAFWCDPISGHATLYWYRQILGQGPELLVQFQDESVVDDSQLPKDRFSAERLKGVDSTLKIQPAELGDSAMYLCASSLNGAARDNGYTFGSGTRLTVV.

This chain links TRBV30 with TRBJ2-7; perhaps TRBD1 as D (6 bases). The V gene's germline CDR1 is GTSNPN and CDR2 SVGIG (reference sequence). The CDR3 consists of 12 residues. The CDR3 coding sequence is TGTGCACTTAGGACAGCCAGGTACGAGCAGTACTTC. It yields the protein CALRTARYEQYF.

This clone was detected only once. The chain has TRBV2 and TRBJ1-4; D is ambiguous. The germline CDR1 and CDR2 sequences are SNHLY and FYNNEI. The CDR3 contains 18 residues. V lost 4 bases and J 0 bases, leaving 18 bases between the germline ends. The DNA for the CDR3 is TGTGCCAGCAGTGGCCGCTCTTTAGTGGGCGCAACTAATGAAAAACTGTTTTTT. Protein product: CASSGRSLVGATNEKLFF.

V and J are TRBV6-5 and TRBJ1-1; D is unclear. Germline CDR1 and CDR2: MNHEY and SVGAGI. The CDR3 contains 15 residues. V was pared by 0 bases and J by 5 bases, with 13 bases between. The CDR3 protein is CASSYSWVAGTEAFF. The CDR3 DNA reads TGTGCCAGCAGTTACTCGTGGGTCGCGGGAACTGAAGCTTTCTTT.

This chain links TRBV19 with TRBJ2-6, with D hard to call. The CDR3 extends over 13 amino acids. The V and J ends lost 8 bases and 1 base respectively, with 6 bases between them. The V gene's germline CDR1 is LNHDA and CDR2 SQIVND (reference sequence). CDR3 in DNA: TGTGCCAGTCTCTTTTCTGGGGCCAACGTCCTGACTTTC. Translation gives CASLFSGANVLTF.

The V call is TRBV9, the J call TRBJ2-1; perhaps TRBD2 as D (7 bases). The CDR3 has 15 amino acids. V lost 2 bases, J lost 9 bases, and 18 bases lay in between. The germline gives CDR1 SGDLS, CDR2 YYNGEE. The chain's CDR3 is CASSVWDYEGGEQFF. Here the CDR3 DNA reads TGTGCCAGCAGCGTCTGGGACTACGAAGGGGGTGAGCAGTTCTTC.

This clone was counted only a few times. The chain recombines TRBV30 with TRBJ1-4; 7 nucleotides align to TRBD1. The CDR3 is 12 residues long. Trimming cost V 8 bases and J 5 bases; bases outside gene matches: 5. CDR1 is GTSNPN, CDR2 SVGIG, per germline (reference sequence). The CDR3 DNA follows: TGTGCCATAAACAGGGGCAATGAAAAACTGTTTTTT. It yields the protein CAINRGNEKLFF.

The rearrangement joins TRBV6-5 to TRBJ2-7; D is undetermined. CDR3 length equals 12 residues. Looked up from germline, CDR1 is MNHEY and CDR2 is SVGAGI. V shed 0 bases and J shed 5 bases, with 5 bases lying between them. CDR3 in DNA: TGTGCCAGCAGTTACTCGAGGCACGAGCAGTACTTC. The encoded protein is CASSYSRHEQYF.

In the case of this clone: A read error may account for a junction end that differs from germline. The chain couples TRBV29-1 to TRBJ2-5, with 15 bases identical to TRBD2. The CDR3 runs to 13 residues. The germline V gene encodes CDR1 SQVTM and CDR2 ANQGSEA. This CDR3 reads CSVDPWTSGGAHF. CDR3 bases: TGCAGCGTTGACCCCTGGACTAGCGGGGGGGCACACTTC. The full variable domain, rest sourced from reference TRBV29-1 and TRBJ2-5, is SAVISQKPSRDICQRGTSLTIQCQVDSQVTMMFWYRQQPGQSLTLIATANQGSEATYESGFVIDKFPISRPNLTFSTLTVSNMSPEDSSIYLCSVDPWTSGGAHFGPGTRLLVL.

The chain couples TRBV5-1 to TRBJ2-1, with TRBD1 as a possible D gene (6 bases). There are 14 residues in the CDR3. Germline V CDR1 and CDR2: SGHRS, YFSETQ. V lost 2 bases and J lost 4, with 10 bases in between. CDR3 nucleotide sequence: TGCGCCAGCAGCTTTGACAGGCTTTACAATGAGCAGTTCTTC. This translates into CASSFDRLYNEQFF.

The rearrangement links TRBV5-6 to TRBJ1-4, with D possibly TRBD1 on 6 matching bases. Trimming removed 1 base at V and 7 bases at J, with 14 bases between. Germline CDR1 is SGHDT and CDR2 is YYEEEE. This CDR3 contains 15 residues. CDR3 sequence reads: CASSLLLQGTEKLFF. Written as DNA, the CDR3 is TGTGCCAGCAGCTTGCTTCTACAGGGAACTGAAAAACTGTTTTTT.

This chain joins TRBV4-3 and TRBJ2-2, with 7 bases aligning to TRBD2. The CDR3 consists of 17 residues. Trimming removed 1 base from V and 6 bases from J; junction bases left unmatched: 11. The V gene's germline CDR1 is LGHNA and CDR2 YSLEER. CDR3 DNA sequence: TGCGCCAGCAGCCAAGGGCGTTCACTAGCGCTTGCCGGGGAGCTGTTTTTT. It codes for CASSQGRSLALAGELFF.

This chain uses TRBV15 with TRBJ1-5; D call uncertain. There are 13 residues in the CDR3. Trimming removed 1 base from V and 7 bases from J, with 8 bases in between. CDR1 and CDR2 (germline): LNHNV, YYDKDF (reference sequence). CDR3 DNA sequence: TGTGCCACCAGCAGAGGGGTGGGCCAGCCCCAGCATTTT. It encodes CATSRGVGQPQHF.

The rearrangement joins TRBV30 to TRBJ1-5; TRBD1 is a possible D gene (5 bases). There are 13 residues in the CDR3. CDR1 and CDR2 (germline): GTSNPN, SVGIG (reference sequence). V was trimmed by 2 bases and J by 7 bases, leaving 12 bases between them. The CDR3 loop reads CAWSLQAGQPQHF. The CDR3, as DNA: TGTGCCTGGAGTTTACAGGCCGGGCAGCCCCAGCATTTT.

The chain joins TRBV12-3 or TRBV12-4 to TRBJ1-1; D call uncertain. The ends were cut back, 3 bases at V and 1 base at J, with 6 bases in the middle. The length of the CDR3 is 13 residues. Written as DNA, the CDR3 is TGTGCCAGCAGTTTTTACAGGAACACTGAAGCTTTCTTT. This gives the protein CASSFYRNTEAFF.